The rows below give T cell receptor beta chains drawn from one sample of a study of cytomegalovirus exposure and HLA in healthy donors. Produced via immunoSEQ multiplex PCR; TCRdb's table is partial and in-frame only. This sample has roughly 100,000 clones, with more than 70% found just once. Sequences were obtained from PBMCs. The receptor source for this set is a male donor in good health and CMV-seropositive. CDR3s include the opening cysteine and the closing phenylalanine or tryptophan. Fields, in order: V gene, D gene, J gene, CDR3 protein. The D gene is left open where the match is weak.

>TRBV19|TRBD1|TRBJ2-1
CASSKGTARYNEQFF
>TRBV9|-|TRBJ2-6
CASSTHSGANVLTF
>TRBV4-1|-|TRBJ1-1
CASSLRDRLDTEAFF
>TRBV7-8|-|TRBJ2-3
CASSLWSGSGDTQYF
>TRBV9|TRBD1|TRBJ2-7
CASEDRVTYEQYF
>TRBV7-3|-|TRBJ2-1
CASSLGGRNEQFF
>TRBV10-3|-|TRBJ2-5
CAISEWGGRSGETQYF
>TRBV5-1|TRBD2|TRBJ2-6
CASTRLPSGSLSGANVLTF
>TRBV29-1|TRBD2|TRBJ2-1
CSVESSGRPVTYNEQFF
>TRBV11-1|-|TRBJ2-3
CASSLVGGAPDTQYF
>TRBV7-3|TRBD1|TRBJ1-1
CASSLTAGGQTELFF
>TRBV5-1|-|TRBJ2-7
CASHLGPTDYEQYF
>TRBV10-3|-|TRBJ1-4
CAISGRRENGPLEKLFF
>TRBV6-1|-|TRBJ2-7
CASSERSMGKSYEQYF
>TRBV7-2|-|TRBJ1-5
CASSLGQNQPQHF
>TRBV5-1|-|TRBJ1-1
CASSNGPGSTEAFF
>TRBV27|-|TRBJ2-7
CASRSTYEQYF
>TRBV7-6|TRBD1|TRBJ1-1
CASSWKQGGDTEAFF
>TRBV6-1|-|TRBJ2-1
CASSLVDSSYNEQFF
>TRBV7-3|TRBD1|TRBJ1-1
CASSLNRGGNTEAFF
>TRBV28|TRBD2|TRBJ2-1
CASSFPAGTSGNEQFF
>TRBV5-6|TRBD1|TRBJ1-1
CASSKGQRNTEAFF
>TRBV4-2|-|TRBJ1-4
CASSQVGGANEKLFF
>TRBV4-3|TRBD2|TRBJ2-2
CASSQEAGITGELFF
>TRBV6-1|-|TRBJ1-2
CASSEFDGYTF
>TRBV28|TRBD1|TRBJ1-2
CASSKRQGVRIYGYTF
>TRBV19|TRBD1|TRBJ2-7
CASSITRQGTGEQYF
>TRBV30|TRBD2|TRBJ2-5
CAWSLGDYKETQYF
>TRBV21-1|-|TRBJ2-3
CASSRLGEATRATQYF
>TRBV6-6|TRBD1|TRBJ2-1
CASSYRQGWNEQFF
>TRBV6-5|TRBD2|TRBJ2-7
CASSYEAGGPGSQYF
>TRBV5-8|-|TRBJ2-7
CASSPSSYEQYF
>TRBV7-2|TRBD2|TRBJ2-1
CASSSRTSGGYNEQFF
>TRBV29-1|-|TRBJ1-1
CSVARTVGTEAFF
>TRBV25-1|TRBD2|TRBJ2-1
CASARRTSSYNEQFF
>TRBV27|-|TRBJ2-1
CASRWAGDHSEQFF
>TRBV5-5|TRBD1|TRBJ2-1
CASRRQGSVVNEQFF
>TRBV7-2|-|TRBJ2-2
CASSSRRRGELFF
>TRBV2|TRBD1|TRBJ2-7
CAGGGRDRGLHEQYF
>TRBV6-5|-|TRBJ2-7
CASMSASSYEQYF
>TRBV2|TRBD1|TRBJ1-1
CASSARGPNTEAFF
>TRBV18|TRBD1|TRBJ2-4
CASSPPLGQGKDIQYF